This TCR beta chain was profiled in a study of memory CD4+ T cells and cytomegalovirus serostatus. The sort gate was single viable CD3+CD4+CD8-CD45RO+ cells for memory CD4+ T cells. The assay was immunoSEQ multiplex PCR, and TCRdb's table has in-frame clones only and misses some. The sample comprises just over 45,000 clones, under 85% of which are singletons, and around 0.61% rests with the top ten. Germline loops: CDR1 MNHEY, CDR2 SMNVEV (reference sequence). The CDR3 contains 19 residues. The V segment lost 5 bases and the J segment 4 bases; nucleotides outside the gene matches: 16. The material sequenced was memory CD4+ T cells from blood. This clonotype was sampled from an adult in good health and CMV-seronegative. The chain combines TRBV27 with TRBJ1-5; 11 bases agree with TRBD1. CDR3 coding DNA: TGTGCCAGCAGTCCGACCCCCGGGACAGGGGGAAGGTGGAATCAGCCCCAGCATTTT. This encodes CASSPTPGTGGRWNQPQHF.